The 5 T cell receptor beta chains below all came from one sample that was sequenced in a study of T cell repertoires in cytomegalovirus infection. One entry per CDR3 protein results from TCRdb running MiXCR on the reads. The repertoire holds roughly 180,000 distinct CDR3 sequences, with approximately 17% as singletons. The sample taken for sequencing was CD8+ T cells from PBMCs. The receptors originated from a human donor in good health (CMV status not recorded). Some clones in this sample may be carry-over from other donors' samples.

This clonotype was recorded a few times. This chain connects TRBV28 to TRBJ2-1, with 9 positions matching TRBD1. The CDR3 sequence is 14 residues long. Germline CDR1 MDHEN, CDR2 SYDVKM. CDR3 residues: CAIRVTGGANEQFF. The CDR3 bases are TGTGCTATCAGGGTGACAGGGGGTGCGAATGAGCAGTTCTTC.

This clonotype occurred a few times. The chain uses TRBV6-5 and TRBJ2-3; D is unclear. In germline, CDR1 is MNHEY, CDR2 SVGAGI. V gave up 0 bases and J gave up 1 base, with 8 bases separating them. The CDR3 extends over 15 amino acids. The chain's CDR3 is CASSYSSSRTDTQYF. CDR3 coding DNA: TGTGCCAGCAGTTACTCGAGCTCTCGCACAGATACGCAGTATTTT.

Only one count was recorded for this clonotype. The V gene is TRBV10-2, the J gene TRBJ2-7, with D perhaps matching TRBD2 (7 bases). Trimming shortened V by 4 bases and J by 5 bases, and 18 bases separated the two germline ends. CDR1 WSHSY and CDR2 SAAADI come from the germline V gene. The CDR3 loop spans 15 amino acids. This CDR3 is CASSGGGAHSDEQYF. CDR3 nucleotide sequence: TGCGCCAGCAGTGGGGGGGGGGCCCATTCTGACGAGCAGTACTTC.

This clonotype was found a few times. The chain couples TRBV4-2 to TRBJ2-3; 7 bases are shared with TRBD2. Losses at the gene ends were 3 bases for V and 1 base for J; bases not matched to a gene: 10. Germline CDR1 is LGHNA and CDR2 is YNFKEQ. There are 17 residues in the CDR3. The CDR3: CASSQLAGLEGTDTQYF. CDR3 nucleotide sequence: TGTGCCAGCAGCCAGTTAGCGGGCCTGGAGGGCACAGATACGCAGTATTTT.

This sequence joins TRBV29-1 and TRBJ1-1; unclear D gene. CDR3 size: 12 residues. Germline assignment: CDR1 SQVTM and CDR2 ANQGSEA. The V and J ends lost 6 bases and 6 bases respectively, with 14 bases between them. The CDR3 DNA reads as TGCAGCGTCCCAGATAGTAGGTCTGAAGCTTTCTTT. It translates to CSVPDSRSEAFF.